Many counts were recorded for the clone carrying this T cell receptor beta chain. The data were taken from a study of T cells in Graves' hyperthyroidism and ophthalmopathy. Researchers took RNA transcripts and amplified the TCR beta CDR3 regions from them. The primer set for the first-round RT-PCR of the TCR CDR3 was HTBI. TCRdb re-called the multiplex PCR reads with MiXCR, one entry per CDR3 protein. The table lists 700,000 or so distinct CDR3 sequences, around 15% of them singletons. The CDR3 runs 14 residues. With 4 bases removed from V and 5 bases from J, the gap between germline ends came to 14 bases. Germline V lookup: CDR1 MNHEY, CDR2 SVGAGI.

The rearrangement uses TRBV6-5 and TRBJ1-2; a possible D gene is TRBD1 (6 bases). The sequenced material came from blood. The receptor was isolated from a young man with Graves' hyperthyroidism. This chain's CDR3 is CASSFTGQGYGYTF. CDR3 DNA: TGTGCCAGCAGTTTTACAGGGCAGGGTTATGGCTACACCTTC.